These 5 T cell receptor beta chains originate from one sample sequenced in a study of T cell repertoires and HLA-DP antigens. Measured with immunoSEQ multiplex PCR; TCRdb has only the in-frame clones, and not every one. This sample has some 89,000 clones, with around 86% found just once. These receptors have no known antigen. Sequenced sample: CD4+ T cells from PBMCs. The receptors originated from a man between 50 and 59 years old in good health and CMV-seronegative.

V and J are TRBV19 and TRBJ2-7; the D is unclear. V gave up 5 bases and J gave up 2 bases, with 16 bases separating them. Germline V lookup: CDR1 LNHDA, CDR2 SQIVND (reference sequence). The length of the CDR3 is 15 residues. CDR3 amino acids: CASSGLGRRPYEQYF. The DNA of the CDR3 is TGTGCCAGTAGTGGATTGGGTCGGCGGCCCTACGAGCAGTACTTC.

The chain combines TRBV6-5 with TRBJ2-5; D gene unclear. The V end was cut by 3 bases, the J end by 1 base, with 15 bases between. Germline V gene data show CDR1 as MNHEY and CDR2 as SVGAGI. The CDR3 has 16 residues. Here the CDR3 reads CASSYNPGPSQETQYF. The CDR3 nucleotides read TGTGCCAGCAGTTATAACCCCGGACCATCCCAAGAGACCCAGTACTTC.

This sequence joins TRBV6-6 and TRBJ1-2; possible D gene TRBD1, 6 bases. The CDR3 length is 15 residues. The V gene's germline CDR1 is MNHNY and CDR2 SVGAGI (reference sequence). V gave up 6 bases and J gave up 4 bases, with 18 bases separating them. The CDR3 reads CASRDQGGLVYGYTF. CDR3 coding DNA: TGTGCCAGCAGGGACCAAGGGGGTCTAGTCTATGGCTACACCTTC.

The chain recombines TRBV29-1 with TRBJ2-3; 7 positions agree with TRBD1. Trimming removed 5 bases from V and 0 bases from J; junction bases left unmatched: 5. The length of the CDR3 is 14 residues. CDR1 and CDR2 (germline): SQVTM, ANQGSEA. CDR3 DNA sequence: TGCAGCGTTCTGGGACAGACTAGCACAGATACGCAGTATTTT. Translated: CSVLGQTSTDTQYF.

The chain couples TRBV11-1 to TRBJ1-1; D gene unclear. Deletions cut 8 bases from V and 6 bases from J, with 16 bases between. CDR1 and CDR2 from the germline V gene are SGHAT and FQDESV (reference sequence). The CDR3 consists of 13 residues. The CDR3 DNA follows: TGTGCCAGCGCCCGGGATATTCTTTCTGAAGCTTTCTTT. Translation: CASARDILSEAFF. The entire variable domain, with the rest obtained from reference TRBV11-1 and TRBJ1-1, is as follows: EAEVAQSPRYKITEKSQAVAFWCDPISGHATLYWYRQILGQGPELLVQFQDESVVDDSQLPKDRFSAERLKGVDSTLKIQPAELGDSAMYLCASARDILSEAFFGQGTRLTVV.